This T cell receptor beta chain was observed in a study of CD4+ T cells in melanoma (dated by TCRdb to between 2021 and 2024). Regarding the study in general: The study investigated neoantigen-specific CD4+ T cells in human melanoma.

The protocol used for the library was the immunoSEQ multiplex PCR assay. Entries here come from immuneACCESS through TCRdb and include only in-frame sequences with V and J called. Some clones fail to appear in such tables; in the studies checked, an unresolved V gene covers under half of the shortfall, and the cause of the remainder is unknown. This sample gives about 6,500 clones in total; 52% of them show up just once. In total, the top ten clones hold roughly a sixth of the sample. Comments on this clone: Its cognate antigen has yet to be identified. Nothing much larger sits one base from this clone, and base qualities are not available.

The donors were melanoma patients. CDR3 length: 16 amino acids, cysteine to phenylalanine. The only DNA kept is the CDR3, 48 bases in frame from the first base. Trimming removed 1 base from V and 0 bases from J, leaving 13 bases between the germline ends. Per the germline V gene, MGHRA is the CDR1 and YSYEKL is the CDR2. The research as a whole found: Neoantigen-specific CD4+ T cells were reported to be correlated with the function of CD8+ T cells, macrophages and B cells. According to the report, neoantigen-specific CD4+ T cells in melanoma displayed diverse differentiation states.

The chain was built from TRBV4-1 and TRBJ2-7, with TRBD1 perhaps the D gene, on 6 matching bases. The receptor was derived from a human donor with melanoma. Material for sequencing was cells from a culture (not recorded whether cultured in vitro). The bases are TGCGCCAGCAGCCAAGCGTACAGGGAAAGCTCCTACGAGCAGTACTTC. It translates to CASSQAYRESSYEQYF.